This record covers a single TCR beta chain. This entry comes from a study of T cell responses to AZD1222 COVID-19 vaccine. Measured with immunoSEQ multiplex PCR; TCRdb has only the in-frame clones, and not every one. The sample shows more than 95,000 clones, roughly 86% of them seen only once. This CDR3 comprises 13 residues. V shed 6 bases and J shed 7 bases, with 16 bases lying between them. It was second doses at about 4 or about 12 weeks that were pooled. The TCR was taken from an adult who received the AZD1222 COVID-19 vaccine. The specimen comprised peripheral blood, sampled 28 days after the second AZD1222 dose. The chain uses TRBV12-3 or TRBV12-4 and TRBJ2-7; D is unclear. The CDR3 sequence: CASSLTTTLEQYF. CDR3 DNA sequence: TGTGCCAGCAGCCTTACGACAACCTTGGAGCAGTACTTC.